This T cell receptor (beta chain) was captured by sequencing in a study of cytomegalovirus exposure and HLA in healthy donors. At the level of the study: There were around 100 million unique TCR beta sequences, drawn from 180 million or so T cells, in an earlier analysis.

For this clone: Its antigen is still unknown.

General study results and limits: The study recorded around 160 TCR beta chains that were cytomegalovirus-associated. Rates of TCR association differed by HLA locus in a later analysis, with DRB1 highest and HLA-C lowest.

The PCR ran on 60 Vbeta and 13 Jbeta primers. Only in-frame clones appear in the TCRdb table, and some are missing; sequencing was by immunoSEQ multiplex PCR. The table shows under 200,000 clones, with roughly 12% occurring only once. V gave up 5 bases and J gave up 1 base; unmatched junction bases: 3. The CDR3 length is 15 residues. CDR1 and CDR2 from the germline V gene are SEHNR and FQNEAQ (reference sequence). The V call is TRBV7-9, the J call TRBJ2-1; 9 nucleotides match TRBD2. Sequencing used PBMCs. The source is a man aged 50 to 60 in good health and CMV-seropositive. Here the CDR3 reads CASSGTSPSYNEQFF. CDR3 in DNA: TGTGCCAGCAGCGGGACTAGCCCTTCCTACAATGAGCAGTTCTTC.